This TCR beta chain was captured by sequencing in a study of blood T cell repertoires in COVID-19. In terms of age and location, participants ranged from roughly 18 to 89 years and lived in about 25 US areas. In the authors' methods: Researchers report that nucleated cell counts were estimated from reference gene primer amplification. Here immunoSEQ multiplex PCR was the method, and the copy in TCRdb shows in-frame clones only, minus some. Clone size and the V and J calls come from that table; the DNA yielded D and trimming. The sample records a few hundred thousand clones, 75% to 90% being singletons. This CDR3 spans 15 amino acids. CDR1 and CDR2 from the germline V gene are LGHNA and YNFKEQ. Trimming left V 0 bases short and J 0 bases short, with 8 bases between.

The sequence was obtained from a woman between 25 and 40 years old who had recovered from COVID-19. What was sequenced was PBMCs or T cells enriched from blood (not recorded which). J is TRBJ1-2 and V is TRBV4-2; no reliable D call. The CDR3: CASSQENSPNYGYTF. DNA for the CDR3: TGTGCCAGCAGCCAAGAAAACAGTCCTAACTATGGCTACACCTTC.